This is a list of T cell receptor beta chains from one sample in a study of T cell responses to AZD1222 COVID-19 vaccine. Here immunoSEQ multiplex PCR was the method, and the copy in TCRdb shows in-frame clones only, minus some. The sample carries 140,000 to 150,000 clones, approximately 94% recorded once. The material sequenced was peripheral blood, taken on day 0 of AZD1222 vaccination. The receptors derive from an adult in good health. Both conserved end residues are part of each CDR3. The order of the fields is J gene, clone size, D gene, V gene, CDR3 protein, CDR3 DNA. The D gene is left open where the match is weak. Size values are once, few and many counts, or a class for expanded clones, and some rows have none.

>TRBJ2-1|-|-|TRBV21-1
CASSMTCDRGYNEQFF
TGTGCCAGCAGCATGACCTGTGACAGGGGCTACAATGAGCAGTTCTTC
>TRBJ1-5|-|TRBD1|TRBV15
CATSREGQGSNQPQHF
TGTGCCACCAGCAGAGAGGGACAGGGGAGCAATCAGCCCCAGCATTTT
>TRBJ1-1|-|-|TRBV3-1/TRBV3-2
CASSQRQRTEAFF
TGTGCCAGCAGCCAACGACAGAGGACTGAAGCTTTCTTT
>TRBJ2-3|-|-|TRBV7-6
CASSPKDSKYTDTQYF
TGTGCCAGCAGCCCCAAGGACTCCAAGTACACAGATACGCAGTATTTT
>TRBJ2-1|-|-|TRBV19
CASGTSSYNEQFF
TGTGCCAGTGGAACGAGCTCCTACAATGAGCAGTTCTTC
>TRBJ1-5|-|-|TRBV28
CASSFFGTSSSNQPQHF
TGTGCCAGCAGTTTTTTTGGGACATCGAGTAGCAATCAGCCCCAGCATTTT
>TRBJ2-2|few|-|TRBV7-2
CASSLAGGNTGELFF
TGTGCCAGCAGCTTAGCGGGAGGAAACACCGGGGAGCTGTTTTTT
>TRBJ1-1|-|TRBD1|TRBV11-2
CASSTQTGGSVEAFF
TGTGCCAGCAGCACCCAGACAGGGGGCAGTGTTGAAGCTTTCTTT
>TRBJ1-6|-|TRBD1|TRBV5-1
CASSSLTGQPPLHF
TGCGCCAGCAGCTCTTTGACAGGGCAGCCTCCCCTCCACTTT
>TRBJ2-3|-|-|TRBV5-4
CASSAATPAGWDTQYF
TGTGCCAGCAGCGCGGCCACCCCCGCCGGGTGGGATACGCAGTATTTT
>TRBJ1-1|-|TRBD1|TRBV28
CASSSQGADTEAFF
TGTGCCAGCAGTTCACAGGGGGCCGACACTGAAGCTTTCTTT
>TRBJ2-7|-|TRBD2|TRBV6-5
CASSYATGGPHEQYF
TGTGCCAGCAGTTACGCTACGGGAGGGCCCCACGAGCAGTACTTC
>TRBJ2-2|medium-sized|-|TRBV9
CASRGTLGPGELFF
TGTGCCAGCCGGGGGACACTCGGCCCCGGGGAGCTGTTTTTT
>TRBJ1-1|-|TRBD1|TRBV9
CATSGGGRDRAFF
TGTGCCACTTCAGGGGGCGGGAGGGACCGAGCTTTCTTT
>TRBJ1-1|-|TRBD1|TRBV11-1
CASSVRDRVVSEAFF
TGTGCCAGCAGCGTCCGGGACAGGGTGGTCTCTGAAGCTTTCTTT
>TRBJ2-2|-|-|TRBV5-6
CASSWGHPANTGELFF
TGTGCCAGCAGCTGGGGTCACCCCGCGAACACCGGGGAGCTGTTTTTT
>TRBJ1-1|-|TRBD1|TRBV19
CASSPGGTEAFF
TGTGCCAGTAGTCCAGGGGGGACTGAAGCTTTCTTT
>TRBJ2-7|-|TRBD1|TRBV27
CASSLKAGGHEQYF
TGTGCCAGCAGTTTAAAGGCAGGGGGACACGAGCAGTACTTC
>TRBJ2-1|-|-|TRBV11-2
CASSWTPKRRWPYNEQFF
TGTGCCAGCAGCTGGACCCCCAAGCGGAGGTGGCCCTACAATGAGCAGTTCTTC
>TRBJ2-7|once|TRBD2|TRBV18
CASSPSGRSSYEQYF
TGTGCCAGCTCACCAAGCGGGAGGTCTTCCTACGAGCAGTACTTC
>TRBJ2-7|-|-|TRBV11-2
CASSFVRGSYEQYF
TGTGCCAGCAGCTTCGTGAGGGGGTCCTACGAGCAGTACTTC
>TRBJ2-3|-|TRBD1|TRBV19
CASNQDRATDTQYF
TGTGCCAGTAATCAGGACAGGGCCACAGATACGCAGTATTTT
>TRBJ2-6|-|-|TRBV28
CASSFTRSSGANVLTF
TGTGCCAGCAGTTTCACGCGGAGCTCTGGGGCCAACGTCCTGACTTTC
>TRBJ2-7|-|-|TRBV10-3
CATRTGSYEQYF
TGTGCCACCCGGACTGGGTCCTACGAGCAGTACTTC
>TRBJ2-3|-|-|TRBV20-1
CSASLADTQYF
TGCAGTGCTAGTTTAGCAGATACGCAGTATTTT
>TRBJ2-5|-|TRBD2|TRBV7-7
CASSSLAGQGETQYF
TGTGCCAGCAGCTCCCTAGCGGGGCAGGGGGAGACCCAGTACTTC
>TRBJ2-2|-|-|TRBV2
CASSQGTGELFF
TGTGCCAGCAGCCAGGGGACCGGGGAGCTGTTTTTT
>TRBJ1-3|-|-|TRBV5-1
CASSLGGGNTIYF
TGCGCCAGCAGCCTCGGTGGGGGAAACACCATATATTTT
>TRBJ2-2|-|-|TRBV27
CASSWTFTNTGELFF
TGTGCCAGCAGTTGGACGTTTACGAACACCGGGGAGCTGTTTTTT
>TRBJ2-1|-|-|TRBV2
CASSEAGGPDEQFF
TGTGCCAGCAGTGAAGCGGGGGGGCCCGATGAGCAGTTCTTC
>TRBJ2-7|once|-|TRBV20-1
CSASLDEQYF
TGCAGTGCTAGTTTGGACGAGCAGTACTTC
>TRBJ1-5|-|TRBD1|TRBV2
CASSGPGGRDQPQHF
TGTGCCAGCAGTGGACCAGGGGGAAGGGATCAGCCCCAGCATTTT
>TRBJ2-1|-|-|TRBV3-1/TRBV3-2
CASSQGRYNEQFF
TGTGCCAGCAGCCAAGGCCGATACAATGAGCAGTTCTTC
>TRBJ1-2|-|-|TRBV7-9
CASSRDSNYGYTF
TGTGCCAGCAGCAGAGATTCTAACTATGGCTACACCTTC
>TRBJ1-3|-|TRBD1|TRBV5-5
CASSPRTGTSGNTIYF
TGTGCCAGCAGCCCCAGGACAGGGACCTCTGGAAACACCATATATTTT
>TRBJ1-1|-|-|TRBV6-5
CASSFEATGEAFF
TGTGCCAGCAGTTTCGAGGCAACTGGTGAAGCTTTCTTT
>TRBJ1-1|-|-|TRBV5-6
CASSLDVRYTEAFF
TGTGCCAGCAGCTTGGATGTTCGCTACACTGAAGCTTTCTTT